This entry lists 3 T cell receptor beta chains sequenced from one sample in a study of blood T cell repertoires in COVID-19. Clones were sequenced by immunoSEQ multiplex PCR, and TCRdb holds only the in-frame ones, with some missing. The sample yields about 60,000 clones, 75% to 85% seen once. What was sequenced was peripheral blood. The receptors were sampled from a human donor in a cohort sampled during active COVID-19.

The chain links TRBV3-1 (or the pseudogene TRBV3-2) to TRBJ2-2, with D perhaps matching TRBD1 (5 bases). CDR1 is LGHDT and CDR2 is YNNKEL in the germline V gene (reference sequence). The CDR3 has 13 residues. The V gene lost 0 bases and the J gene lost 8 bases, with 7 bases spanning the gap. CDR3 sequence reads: CASSQDRVGELFF. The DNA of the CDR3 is TGTGCCAGCAGCCAAGACAGGGTAGGGGAGCTGTTTTTT.

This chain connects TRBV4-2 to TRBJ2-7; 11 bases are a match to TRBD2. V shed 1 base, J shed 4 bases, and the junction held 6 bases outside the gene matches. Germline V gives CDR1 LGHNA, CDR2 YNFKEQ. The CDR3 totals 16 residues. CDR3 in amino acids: CASSQALAGGIYEQYF. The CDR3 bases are TGTGCCAGCAGCCAAGCCCTAGCGGGGGGTATATACGAGCAGTACTTC.

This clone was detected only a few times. The CDR3 sequence is CASSRGQGNEQFF. CDR3 in DNA: TGTGCCAGTAGTAGGGGACAGGGCAATGAGCAGTTCTTC. The chain carries TRBV19 and TRBJ2-1, with 9 bases matching TRBD1. The V gene's germline CDR1 is LNHDA and CDR2 SQIVND (reference sequence). The V segment lost 4 bases and the J segment 6 bases; nucleotides outside the gene matches: 1. The CDR3 spans 13 residues.